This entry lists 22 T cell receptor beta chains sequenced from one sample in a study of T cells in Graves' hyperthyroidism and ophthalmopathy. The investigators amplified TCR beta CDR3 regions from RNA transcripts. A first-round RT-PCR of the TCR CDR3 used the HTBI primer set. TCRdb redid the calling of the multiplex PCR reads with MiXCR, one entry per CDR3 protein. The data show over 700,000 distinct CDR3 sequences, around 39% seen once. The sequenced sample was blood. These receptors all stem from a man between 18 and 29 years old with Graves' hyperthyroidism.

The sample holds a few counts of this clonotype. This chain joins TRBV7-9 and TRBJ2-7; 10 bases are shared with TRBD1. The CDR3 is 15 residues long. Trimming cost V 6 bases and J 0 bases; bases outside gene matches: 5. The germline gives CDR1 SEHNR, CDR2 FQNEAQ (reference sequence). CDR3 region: CASSGGQGPSYEQYF. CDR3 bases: TGTGCCAGCAGTGGGGGACAGGGGCCCTCCTACGAGCAGTACTTC.

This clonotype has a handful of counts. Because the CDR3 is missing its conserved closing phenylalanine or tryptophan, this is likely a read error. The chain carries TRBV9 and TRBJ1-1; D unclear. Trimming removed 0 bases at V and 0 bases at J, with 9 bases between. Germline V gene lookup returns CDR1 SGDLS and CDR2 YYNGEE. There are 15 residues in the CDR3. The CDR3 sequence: CASSVEAEVNTEAFL. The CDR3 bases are TGTGCCAGCAGCGTAGAGGCAGAGGTGAACACTGAAGCTTTCCTT.

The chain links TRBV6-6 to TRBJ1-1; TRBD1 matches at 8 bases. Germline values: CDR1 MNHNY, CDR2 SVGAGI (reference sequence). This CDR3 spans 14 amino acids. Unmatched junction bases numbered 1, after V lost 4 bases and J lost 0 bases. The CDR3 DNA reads TGTGCCAGCAGTTGGGACAGGTTGAACACTGAAGCTTTCTTT. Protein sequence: CASSWDRLNTEAFF.

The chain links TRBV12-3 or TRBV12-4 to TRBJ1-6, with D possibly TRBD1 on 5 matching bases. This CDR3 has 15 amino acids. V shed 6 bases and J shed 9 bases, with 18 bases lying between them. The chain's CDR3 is CASSPQDGGSSPLHF. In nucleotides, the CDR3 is TGTGCCAGCAGCCCACAGGACGGTGGGAGTTCACCCCTCCACTTT.

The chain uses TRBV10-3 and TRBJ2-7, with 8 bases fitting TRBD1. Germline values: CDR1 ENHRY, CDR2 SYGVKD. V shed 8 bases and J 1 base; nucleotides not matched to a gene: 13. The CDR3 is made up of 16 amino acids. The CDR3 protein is CAIGKTGDILSYEQYF. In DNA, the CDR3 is TGTGCCATCGGGAAGACAGGGGACATTCTATCCTACGAGCAGTACTTC.

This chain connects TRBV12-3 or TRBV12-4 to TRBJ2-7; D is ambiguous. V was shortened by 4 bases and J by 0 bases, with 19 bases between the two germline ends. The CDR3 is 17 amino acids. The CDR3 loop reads CASSYTFPPTDSYEQYF. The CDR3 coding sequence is TGTGCCAGCAGTTACACCTTCCCCCCAACGGACTCCTACGAGCAGTACTTC.

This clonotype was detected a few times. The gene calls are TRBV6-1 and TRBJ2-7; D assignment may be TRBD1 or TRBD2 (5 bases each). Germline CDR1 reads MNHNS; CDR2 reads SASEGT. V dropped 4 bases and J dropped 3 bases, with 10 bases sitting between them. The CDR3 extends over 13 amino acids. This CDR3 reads CASSGTRGYEQYF. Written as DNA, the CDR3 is TGTGCCAGCAGTGGTACGAGGGGCTACGAGCAGTACTTC.

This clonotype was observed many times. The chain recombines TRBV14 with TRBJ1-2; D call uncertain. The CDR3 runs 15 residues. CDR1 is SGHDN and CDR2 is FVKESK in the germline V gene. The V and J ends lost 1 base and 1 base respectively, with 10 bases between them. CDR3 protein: CASSQGVAVNYGYTF. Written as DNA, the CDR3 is TGTGCCAGCAGCCAAGGGGTGGCGGTTAACTATGGCTACACCTTC. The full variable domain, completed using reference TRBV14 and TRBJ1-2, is EAGVTQFPSHSVIEKGQTVTLRCDPISGHDNLYWYRRVMGKEIKFLLHFVKESKQDESGMPNNRFLAERTGGTYSTLKVQPAELEDSGVYFCASSQGVAVNYGYTFGSGTRLTVV.

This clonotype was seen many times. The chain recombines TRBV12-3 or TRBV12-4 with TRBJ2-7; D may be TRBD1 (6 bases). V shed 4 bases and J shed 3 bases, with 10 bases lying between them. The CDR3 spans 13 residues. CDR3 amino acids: CASSSGHLYEQYF. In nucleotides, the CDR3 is TGTGCCAGCAGTTCGGGACACCTCTACGAGCAGTACTTC.

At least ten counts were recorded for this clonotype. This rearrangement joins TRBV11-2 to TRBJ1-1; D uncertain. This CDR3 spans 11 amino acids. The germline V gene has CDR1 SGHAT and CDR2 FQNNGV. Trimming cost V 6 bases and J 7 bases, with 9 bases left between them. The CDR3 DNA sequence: TGTGCCAGCAGGCGGACGGATGAAGCTTTCTTT. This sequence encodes CASRRTDEAFF. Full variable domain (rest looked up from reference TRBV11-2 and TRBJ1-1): EAGVAQSPRYKIIEKRQSVAFWCNPISGHATLYWYQQILGQGPKLLIQFQNNGVVDDSQLPKDRFSAERLKGVDSTLKIQPAKLEDSAVYLCASRRTDEAFFGQGTRLTVV.

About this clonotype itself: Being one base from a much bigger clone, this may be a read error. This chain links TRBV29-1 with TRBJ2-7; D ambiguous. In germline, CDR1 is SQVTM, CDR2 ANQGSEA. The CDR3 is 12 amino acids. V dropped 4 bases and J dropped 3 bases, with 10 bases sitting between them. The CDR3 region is CSVGFGSYEQYF. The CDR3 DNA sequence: TGCAGCGTTGGATTTGGCAGCTACGAGCAGTACTTC.

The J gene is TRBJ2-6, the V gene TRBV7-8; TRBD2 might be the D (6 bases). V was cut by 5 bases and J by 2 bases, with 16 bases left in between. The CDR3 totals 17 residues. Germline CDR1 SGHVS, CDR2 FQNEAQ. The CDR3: CASSQDQPGAGANVLTF. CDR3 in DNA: TGTGCCAGCAGCCAAGATCAGCCGGGAGCTGGGGCCAACGTCCTGACTTTC.

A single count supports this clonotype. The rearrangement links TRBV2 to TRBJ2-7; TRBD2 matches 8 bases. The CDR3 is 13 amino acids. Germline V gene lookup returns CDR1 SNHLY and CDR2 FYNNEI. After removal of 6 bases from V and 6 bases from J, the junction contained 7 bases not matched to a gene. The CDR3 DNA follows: TGTGCCAGCAGGTCCGGGACTAGTGCCGAGCAGTACTTC. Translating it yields CASRSGTSAEQYF.

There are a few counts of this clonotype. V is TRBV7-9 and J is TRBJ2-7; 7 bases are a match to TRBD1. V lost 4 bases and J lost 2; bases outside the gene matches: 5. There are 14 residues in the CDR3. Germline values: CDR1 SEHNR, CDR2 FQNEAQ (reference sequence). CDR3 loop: CASSYGDSTYEQYF. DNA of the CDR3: TGTGCCAGCAGCTACGGGGACAGCACCTACGAGCAGTACTTC.

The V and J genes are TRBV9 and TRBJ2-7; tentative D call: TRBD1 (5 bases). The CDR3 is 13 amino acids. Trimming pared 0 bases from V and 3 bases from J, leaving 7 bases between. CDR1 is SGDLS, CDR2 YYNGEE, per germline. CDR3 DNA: TGTGCCAGCAGCGTAGAGGGGATCTACGAGCAGTACTTC. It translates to CASSVEGIYEQYF.

The CDR3 region is CATRGDPGITQETQYF. The CDR3 DNA sequence: TGTGCCACCAGGGGAGATCCGGGGATAACCCAAGAGACCCAGTACTTC. The chain combines TRBV15 with TRBJ2-5, with a weak D call TRBD2 (5 bases). Germline V gene data show CDR1 as LNHNV and CDR2 as YYDKDF (reference sequence). The CDR3 runs 16 residues. The ends were cut back, 6 bases at V and 1 base at J, with 18 bases in the middle.

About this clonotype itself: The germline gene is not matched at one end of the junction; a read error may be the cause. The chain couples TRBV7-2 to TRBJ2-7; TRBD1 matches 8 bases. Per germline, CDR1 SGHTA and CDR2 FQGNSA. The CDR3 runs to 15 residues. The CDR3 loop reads CASSQPGTGGYEQYF. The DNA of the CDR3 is TGCGCCAGCAGCCAACCCGGGACAGGAGGCTACGAGCAGTACTTC.

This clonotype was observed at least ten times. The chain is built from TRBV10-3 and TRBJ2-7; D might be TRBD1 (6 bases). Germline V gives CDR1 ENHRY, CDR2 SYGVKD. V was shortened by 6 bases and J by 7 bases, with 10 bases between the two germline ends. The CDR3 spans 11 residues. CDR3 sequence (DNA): TGTGCCATCAGCCGACAGGAGGAGCAGTACTTC. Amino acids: CAISRQEEQYF.

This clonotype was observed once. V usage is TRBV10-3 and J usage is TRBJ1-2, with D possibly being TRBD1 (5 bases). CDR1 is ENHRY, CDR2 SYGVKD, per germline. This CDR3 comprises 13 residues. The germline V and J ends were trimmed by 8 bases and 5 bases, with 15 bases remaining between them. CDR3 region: CAISAGGVYGYTF. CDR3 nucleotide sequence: TGTGCCATCTCGGCGGGGGGGGTGTATGGCTACACCTTC.

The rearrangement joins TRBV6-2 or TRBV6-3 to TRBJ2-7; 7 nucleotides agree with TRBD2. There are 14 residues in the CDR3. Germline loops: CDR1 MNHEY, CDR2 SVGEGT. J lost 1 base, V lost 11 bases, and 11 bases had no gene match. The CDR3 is CAVQGGEASYEQYF. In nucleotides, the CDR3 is TGTGCCGTTCAGGGAGGGGAGGCTTCCTACGAGCAGTACTTC.

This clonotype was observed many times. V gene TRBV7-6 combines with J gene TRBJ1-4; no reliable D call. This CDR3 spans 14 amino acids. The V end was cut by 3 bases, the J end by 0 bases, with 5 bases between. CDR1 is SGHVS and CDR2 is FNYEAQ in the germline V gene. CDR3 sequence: CASSLYATNEKLFF. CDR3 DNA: TGTGCCAGCAGCTTGTATGCAACTAATGAAAAACTGTTTTTT.

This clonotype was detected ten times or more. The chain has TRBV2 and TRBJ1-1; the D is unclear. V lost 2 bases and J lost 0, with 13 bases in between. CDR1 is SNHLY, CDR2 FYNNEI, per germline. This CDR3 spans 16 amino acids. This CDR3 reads CASSEIAGSVNTEAFF. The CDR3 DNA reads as TGTGCCAGCAGTGAAATCGCAGGCTCGGTGAACACTGAAGCTTTCTTT.